A selection of T cell receptor beta chains follows, all from one sample in a study of CD8+CD57+ T cells in acquired aplastic anemia. TCRdb processed the reads anew with MiXCR; each CDR3 protein has one entry. Of some 170,000 distinct CDR3 sequences in the sample, about two thirds are singletons; the top ten hold around 45%. Sample: sorted CD4+, CD8+, or CD8+CD57+ T cells (not recorded which) from PBMCs. Receptors originate from a human donor with aplastic anemia. Each CDR3 is given with its conserved first and last residue. A D gene is named only where the DNA matches it firmly. A row's size may be missing; if present it is once, few, many or a size class.

j_gene: TRBJ1-3; v_gene: TRBV11-2; abundance: once; d_gene: TRBD1; CDR3nt: TGTGCCAGCAGCCCCGAACAGGGGATTGGAAACACCATATATTTT; CDR3aa: CASSPEQGIGNTIYF
j_gene: TRBJ2-1; v_gene: TRBV24-1; abundance: few; d_gene: NA; CDR3nt: TGTGCCACCAGTGACCTTCAGAGCTCCTACAATGAGCAGTTCTTC; CDR3aa: CATSDLQSSYNEQFF
j_gene: TRBJ2-7; v_gene: TRBV19; abundance: NA; d_gene: NA; CDR3nt: TGTGCCTGGAGTTCATCTCTACGGGAGCAGCACTTC; CDR3aa: CAWSSSLREQHF
j_gene: TRBJ2-7; v_gene: TRBV7-6; abundance: NA; d_gene: TRBD1; CDR3nt: TGTGCCAGCCTCCTGACAGGGTCCTACGAGCAGTACTTC; CDR3aa: CASLLTGSYEQYF
j_gene: TRBJ1-2; v_gene: TRBV7-9; abundance: NA; d_gene: TRBD1; CDR3nt: TGTGCCAGCAGTTTGGGACAGCCCTATGGCTACACCTTC; CDR3aa: CASSLGQPYGYTF
j_gene: TRBJ2-3; v_gene: TRBV29-1; abundance: NA; d_gene: NA; CDR3nt: TGCAGCGTTGGACTTACCGCTTACACAGATACGCAGTATTTT; CDR3aa: CSVGLTAYTDTQYF
j_gene: TRBJ2-1; v_gene: TRBV7-9; abundance: NA; d_gene: NA; CDR3nt: TGTGCCAGCAGCTTTAGGTTTAGTTTAGCCCCCAATGAGCAGTTCTTC; CDR3aa: CASSFRFSLAPNEQFF
j_gene: TRBJ2-5; v_gene: TRBV2; abundance: NA; d_gene: TRBD2; CDR3nt: TGTGCCAGCAGTGGGGGGACTAGCGTAGCCCAAGAGACCCAGTACTTC; CDR3aa: CASSGGTSVAQETQYF
j_gene: TRBJ1-3; v_gene: TRBV19; abundance: NA; d_gene: NA; CDR3nt: TGTGCCAGCAGCACCGGGGACGGAAACACCATATATTTT; CDR3aa: CASSTGDGNTIYF
j_gene: TRBJ1-2; v_gene: TRBV5-1; abundance: few; d_gene: TRBD1; CDR3nt: TGCGCCAGCAGCAAGCCGGGACAGGGACCCTATGGCTACACCTTC; CDR3aa: CASSKPGQGPYGYTF
j_gene: TRBJ2-5; v_gene: TRBV9; abundance: few; d_gene: TRBD1; CDR3nt: TGTGCCAGCAAGGGACAGGGAGAGACCCAGTACTTC; CDR3aa: CASKGQGETQYF
j_gene: TRBJ1-3; v_gene: TRBV29-1; abundance: NA; d_gene: NA; CDR3nt: TGCAGCGTTGGGAATGGAAACACCATATATTTT; CDR3aa: CSVGNGNTIYF
j_gene: TRBJ2-1; v_gene: TRBV19; abundance: once; d_gene: NA; CDR3nt: TGTGCCAGTAGTACGGTGGGGTCCTACAATGAGCAGTTCTTC; CDR3aa: CASSTVGSYNEQFF
j_gene: TRBJ1-1; v_gene: TRBV2; abundance: NA; d_gene: TRBD1; CDR3nt: TGTGCCAGCGTTGGGGACAGGGCTGGAGAAGCTGAAGCTTTCTTT; CDR3aa: CASVGDRAGEAEAFF
j_gene: TRBJ1-5; v_gene: TRBV20-1; abundance: NA; d_gene: NA; CDR3nt: TGCAGTGCTAGAGATTCGGCCTACCAGCATTTT; CDR3aa: CSARDSAYQHF
j_gene: TRBJ1-2; v_gene: TRBV7-9; abundance: NA; d_gene: TRBD1; CDR3nt: TGTGCCAGCAGCTTCCCGGACATAGGACAGGGACTTTCTAACTATGGCTACACCTTC; CDR3aa: CASSFPDIGQGLSNYGYTF
j_gene: TRBJ1-5; v_gene: TRBV7-8; abundance: NA; d_gene: TRBD1; CDR3nt: TGTGCCAGCAGTTCCCAGGGGGATCAGCCCCAGCATTTT; CDR3aa: CASSSQGDQPQHF
j_gene: TRBJ1-1; v_gene: TRBV19; abundance: NA; d_gene: NA; CDR3nt: TGTGCCAGTGGTTACGGTACCTTGAACACTGAAGCTTTCTTT; CDR3aa: CASGYGTLNTEAFF
j_gene: TRBJ1-1; v_gene: TRBV4-2; abundance: NA; d_gene: NA; CDR3nt: TGTGCCAGCAGCCAAGAGGGCAGGGGGAACACTGAAGCTTTCTTT; CDR3aa: CASSQEGRGNTEAFF
j_gene: TRBJ1-4; v_gene: TRBV7-9; abundance: NA; d_gene: TRBD1; CDR3nt: TGTGCCAGCAGCCAGGGACAGGAGAAACTGTTTTTT; CDR3aa: CASSQGQEKLFF
j_gene: TRBJ1-4; v_gene: TRBV25-1; abundance: NA; d_gene: NA; CDR3nt: TGTGCCAGCAGTGAATCCGGGGGTGCAACTAATGAAAAACCGTTTTTT; CDR3aa: CASSESGGATNEKPFF
j_gene: TRBJ1-2; v_gene: TRBV7-9; abundance: NA; d_gene: NA; CDR3nt: TGTGCCAGCAGCGAGTCAGGGAATGGCTACACCTTC; CDR3aa: CASSESGNGYTF
j_gene: TRBJ2-1; v_gene: TRBV19; abundance: NA; d_gene: TRBD2; CDR3nt: TGTGCCAGTAGTATTCGGGGACTAGCTCACAATGAGCAGTTCTTC; CDR3aa: CASSIRGLAHNEQFF
j_gene: TRBJ2-6; v_gene: TRBV10-1; abundance: NA; d_gene: NA; CDR3nt: TGCGCCAGCCACGACAGCTCTGGGGCCAACGTCCTGACTTTC; CDR3aa: CASHDSSGANVLTF
j_gene: TRBJ2-3; v_gene: TRBV10-3; abundance: few; d_gene: TRBD2; CDR3nt: TGTGCCATCGCGACTAGCGGGGCTACAGATACGCAGTATTTT; CDR3aa: CAIATSGATDTQYF
j_gene: TRBJ1-6; v_gene: TRBV7-8; abundance: NA; d_gene: NA; CDR3nt: TGTGCCAGCAGCTTAGTTTGGGGTTCACCCCTCCACTTT; CDR3aa: CASSLVWGSPLHF
j_gene: TRBJ1-6; v_gene: TRBV20-1; abundance: many; d_gene: TRBD1; CDR3nt: TGCAGTGCCGGGGACAGGGGTTTCTATGGGTCCTATAATTCACCCCTCCACTTT; CDR3aa: CSAGDRGFYGSYNSPLHF
j_gene: TRBJ2-3; v_gene: TRBV5-1; abundance: NA; d_gene: NA; CDR3nt: TGCGCCAGCAGCTTGGTTGCAGGGTCTAGCACAGATACGCAGTATTTT; CDR3aa: CASSLVAGSSTDTQYF
j_gene: TRBJ2-7; v_gene: TRBV5-6; abundance: NA; d_gene: TRBD1; CDR3nt: TGTGCCAGCAGTTATACCTACACAGGGGGAGGCGAGCAGTACTTC; CDR3aa: CASSYTYTGGGEQYF
j_gene: TRBJ2-7; v_gene: TRBV7-6; abundance: few; d_gene: NA; CDR3nt: TGTGCCAGCAGTTCGGGCGGAAGCTCCTACGAGCAGTACTTC; CDR3aa: CASSSGGSSYEQYF
j_gene: TRBJ2-3; v_gene: TRBV24-1; abundance: once; d_gene: NA; CDR3nt: TGTGCCACCAGTGATTTGGCGGGGGCTGGGGCAGATACGCAGTATTTT; CDR3aa: CATSDLAGAGADTQYF
j_gene: TRBJ2-2; v_gene: TRBV7-2; abundance: NA; d_gene: NA; CDR3nt: TGTGCCAGCAGCTCTTCGGTGAACACCGGGGAGCTGTTTTTT; CDR3aa: CASSSSVNTGELFF
j_gene: TRBJ2-3; v_gene: TRBV6-2/TRBV6-3; abundance: NA; d_gene: NA; CDR3nt: TGTGCCAGCAGTAAGACAGGCGACGCAGATACGCAGTATTTT; CDR3aa: CASSKTGDADTQYF
j_gene: TRBJ2-3; v_gene: TRBV15; abundance: NA; d_gene: NA; CDR3nt: TGTGCCACCAGCAGAGGGGCTAGCGTAGATACGCAGTATTTT; CDR3aa: CATSRGASVDTQYF
j_gene: TRBJ1-5; v_gene: TRBV3-1; abundance: few; d_gene: TRBD1; CDR3nt: TGTGCCAGCAGCCTGGGACAGACAAATCAGCCCCAGCATTTT; CDR3aa: CASSLGQTNQPQHF
j_gene: TRBJ2-7; v_gene: TRBV10-2; abundance: NA; d_gene: TRBD1; CDR3nt: TGCGCCAGCAGAGATTGGGACAGGGGACACGGGCAGTACTTC; CDR3aa: CASRDWDRGHGQYF
j_gene: TRBJ2-5; v_gene: TRBV20-1; abundance: NA; d_gene: TRBD2; CDR3nt: TGCAGTGCTTTAGCGGGGGGGCTGGAGACCCAGTACTTC; CDR3aa: CSALAGGLETQYF
j_gene: TRBJ2-2; v_gene: TRBV29-1; abundance: NA; d_gene: NA; CDR3nt: TGCAGCGTTGGGGCAGCATTAACTAACACCGGGGAGCTGTTTTTT; CDR3aa: CSVGAALTNTGELFF
j_gene: TRBJ2-7; v_gene: TRBV7-9; abundance: NA; d_gene: NA; CDR3nt: TGTGCCAGCAGCTTAGACGAGCAGTACTTC; CDR3aa: CASSLDEQYF
j_gene: TRBJ2-7; v_gene: TRBV6-4; abundance: NA; d_gene: TRBD1; CDR3nt: TGTGCCAGCAGTTTAGGCGGTAACAGGGGGAGCTACGAGCAGTACTTC; CDR3aa: CASSLGGNRGSYEQYF
j_gene: TRBJ2-7; v_gene: TRBV20-1; abundance: NA; d_gene: NA; CDR3nt: TGCAGTGTTTATTTCGGGACGGACTCCTACGAGCAGTACTTC; CDR3aa: CSVYFGTDSYEQYF
j_gene: TRBJ2-2; v_gene: TRBV5-6; abundance: NA; d_gene: TRBD2; CDR3nt: TGTGCCAGCAGCTTGGAGGCTAGCGGGAGGAACACCGGGGAGCTGTTTTTT; CDR3aa: CASSLEASGRNTGELFF
j_gene: TRBJ1-2; v_gene: TRBV7-3; abundance: NA; d_gene: TRBD1; CDR3nt: TGTGCCAGCCGATCCGACAGGGCGGATGGATACACCTTC; CDR3aa: CASRSDRADGYTF